These 21 T cell receptor beta chains were sequenced from one sample in a study of beta chain features in type 1 diabetes. Expressed TCRB transcripts were sequenced because the isolated RNA had all been reverse transcribed beforehand. The method was immunoSEQ multiplex PCR; TCRdb's version includes in-frame clones alone and lacks a portion of them. The sample carries fewer than 350,000 clones, about 18% recorded once. Specimen: naive CD4+ T cells from blood. The source of these receptors is a woman between 18 and 29 years old in good health.

The chain is built from TRBV5-1 and TRBJ2-1; 7 positions agree with TRBD2. The CDR3 has 15 amino acids. The trim removed 7 bases at V and 3 bases at J, leaving 10 bases unmatched. From germline, CDR1 is SGHRS and CDR2 YFSETQ. In DNA form, the CDR3 reads TGCGCCAGCCGTGAGGGAGGCGGGAGCTACAATGAGCAGTTCTTC. Encoded protein: CASREGGGSYNEQFF.

The CDR3 spells CASSQERGLGTGELFF. The CDR3 nucleotides are TGTGCCAGCAGCCAAGAACGGGGTCTCGGCACCGGGGAGCTGTTTTTT. The rearrangement joins TRBV4-2 to TRBJ2-2; D perhaps matches TRBD2 (5 bases). From germline, CDR1 is LGHNA and CDR2 YNFKEQ. The CDR3 is 16 residues long. The ends were cut back, 0 bases at V and 4 bases at J, with 12 bases in the middle.

The rearrangement links TRBV19 to TRBJ1-5; 11 nucleotides match TRBD1. The V and J ends lost 4 bases and 6 bases, in that order; junction bases with no gene match: 5. The CDR3 sequence is 15 residues long. Looked up from germline, CDR1 is LNHDA and CDR2 is SQIVND (reference sequence). CDR3 region: CASSTGQGAAQPQHF. The CDR3 DNA sequence: TGTGCCAGTAGTACTGGACAGGGGGCAGCTCAGCCCCAGCATTTT.

This chain links TRBV30 with TRBJ1-5, with a tentative D call TRBD1 (6 bases). The CDR3 consists of 16 residues. V was shortened by 1 base and J by 4 bases, with 17 bases between the two germline ends. CDR1 is GTSNPN, CDR2 SVGIG, per germline (reference sequence). CDR3 DNA: TGTGCCTGGAGTGCCCCCCGGGGGGCGGTAAATCAGCCCCAGCATTTT. This codes for CAWSAPRGAVNQPQHF.

This clone has just a few counts. This chain connects TRBV4-3 to TRBJ2-6, with 9 bases fitting TRBD2. V lost 5 bases to trimming and J lost 2 bases; unmatched junction nucleotides: 13. CDR1 is LGHNA, CDR2 YSLEER, per germline. This CDR3 region has 19 residues. The CDR3 DNA is TGCGCCAGCAGCTCGCGAGTTTCCGGGACTAGCACTGGGGCCAACGTCCTGACTTTC. It translates to CASSSRVSGTSTGANVLTF.

In this sample, this clone turned up a few times. The rearrangement joins TRBV18 to TRBJ2-7, with 7 bases lining up with TRBD1. Trimming at V came to 0 bases and at J to 1 base, leaving 0 bases not matched to a gene. Germline lookup yields CDR1 KGHSH and CDR2 LQKENI. This CDR3 is built from 14 residues. The CDR3, as DNA: TGTGCCAGCTCACCACCACAGGGGTCCTACGAGCAGTACTTC. It specifies CASSPPQGSYEQYF.

There are a few counts of this clone. The rearrangement uses TRBV11-2 and TRBJ2-3; maybe TRBD2 (5 bases). The V and J ends lost 3 bases and 2 bases respectively, with 12 bases between them. The CDR3 has 15 amino acids. Germline CDR1 and CDR2: SGHAT and FQNNGV. The CDR3 is CASSFRAAYTDTQYF. The CDR3 nucleotides read TGTGCCAGCAGCTTCAGAGCGGCTTACACAGATACGCAGTATTTT.

Only a few counts were recorded for this clone. This sequence joins TRBV4-1 and TRBJ1-5, with 11 positions matching TRBD1. V shed 1 base and J 6 bases; nucleotides not matched to a gene: 2. CDR1 MGHRA and CDR2 YSYEKL come from the germline V gene. The CDR3 covers 15 residues. The CDR3 protein is CASSQGGTGGQPQHF. The CDR3 bases are TGCGCCAGCAGCCAAGGGGGGACAGGGGGTCAGCCCCAGCATTTT.

The chain recombines TRBV9 with TRBJ2-7, with 9 bases identical to TRBD2. In germline, CDR1 is SGDLS, CDR2 YYNGEE. The CDR3 extends over 17 amino acids. With 4 bases clipped from V and 4 bases from J, the junction kept 15 bases outside the gene matches. The CDR3 DNA sequence: TGTGCCAGCAGCCCCAGAGGTAGCGGGGGTACATTGTACGAGCAGTACTTC. The encoded protein is CASSPRGSGGTLYEQYF.

This clone showed up just a few times. This rearrangement joins TRBV7-9 to TRBJ2-1; D possibly corresponds to TRBD1 (6 bases). V lost 4 bases and J 5 bases, leaving 9 bases between the germline ends. The CDR3 spans 13 residues. The germline gives CDR1 SEHNR, CDR2 FQNEAQ (reference sequence). CDR3 sequence reads: CASSYGQHNEQFF. For the CDR3, the DNA is TGTGCCAGCAGCTATGGACAGCACAATGAGCAGTTCTTC.

The chain employs TRBV4-3 and TRBJ2-2; a possible D gene is TRBD2 (5 bases). CDR1 is LGHNA and CDR2 is YSLEER in the germline V gene. The length of the CDR3 is 14 residues. The V gene lost 0 bases and the J gene lost 7 bases, with 9 bases spanning the gap. The CDR3 region is CASSQEWRSGELFF. CDR3 in DNA: TGCGCCAGCAGCCAAGAATGGAGGAGCGGGGAGCTGTTTTTT.

In this sample, this clone turned up a few times. This chain uses TRBV4-3 with TRBJ1-4; the match to TRBD1 covers 7 bases. CDR3 length: 15 residues. The germline CDR1 and CDR2 sequences are LGHNA and YSLEER. The trim removed 1 base at V and 6 bases at J, leaving 5 bases unmatched. CDR3 DNA: TGCGCCAGCAGCCAAGGAGACAGGGACTATGAAAAACTGTTTTTT. It translates to CASSQGDRDYEKLFF.

This clone was detected a few times. The chain couples TRBV19 to TRBJ2-1, with a tentative D call TRBD1 (6 bases). V lost 4 bases to trimming and J lost 0 bases, with 16 bases between them. The CDR3 has 17 residues. Germline-derived CDR1 and CDR2 are LNHDA and SQIVND (reference sequence). DNA of the CDR3: TGTGCCAGTAGTACCCGGGACACCGTGAGCTCCTACAATGAGCAGTTCTTC. This encodes CASSTRDTVSSYNEQFF.

V usage is TRBV4-3 and J usage is TRBJ1-5, with D unresolved. This CDR3 region has 13 residues. CDR1 is LGHNA and CDR2 is YSLEER in the germline V gene. Deletions cut 0 bases from V and 3 bases from J, with 3 bases between. The CDR3 sequence: CASSQDSNQPQHF. The CDR3, as DNA: TGCGCCAGCAGCCAAGACTCCAATCAGCCCCAGCATTTT.

This clone was counted between two and nine times. The chain is built from TRBV2 and TRBJ2-3; tentative D call: TRBD1 (7 bases). This CDR3 has 14 amino acids. Deletions cut 7 bases from V and 6 bases from J, with 17 bases between. In germline, CDR1 is SNHLY, CDR2 FYNNEI. This CDR3 reads CASTRLEGADTQYF. In DNA, the CDR3 is TGTGCCAGCACCAGACTAGAGGGGGCGGATACGCAGTATTTT.

This clone was recorded a few times. CDR3 nucleotides: TGCGCCAGCAGCCAAGATCAACGAGCGCGGTACACAGATACGCAGTATTTT. Translated: CASSQDQRARYTDTQYF. The chain couples TRBV4-3 to TRBJ2-3; no reliable D call. V lost 0 bases and J 2 bases, leaving 15 bases between the germline ends. The CDR3 runs to 17 residues. Per germline, CDR1 LGHNA and CDR2 YSLEER.

This clone was counted a few times. The J gene is TRBJ1-2, the V gene TRBV4-2, with D hard to call. V lost 1 base to trimming and J lost 3 bases, with 12 bases between them. Germline V lookup: CDR1 LGHNA, CDR2 YNFKEQ. This CDR3 spans 15 amino acids. CDR3 bases: TGTGCCAGCAGCCAAGGTAGCGGGGATTACTATGGCTACACCTTC. Its protein is CASSQGSGDYYGYTF.

This chain links TRBV30 with TRBJ2-2; 8 bases fit TRBD2. CDR1 GTSNPN and CDR2 SVGIG come from the germline V gene (reference sequence). Trimming at V came to 2 bases and at J to 6 bases, leaving 8 bases not matched to a gene. CDR3 size: 15 residues. CDR3 coding DNA: TGTGCCTGGAGTCAGGCCAGCGGGAGTGCCGGGGAGCTGTTTTTT. It is translated as CAWSQASGSAGELFF. Variable domain in full (rest from reference TRBV30 and TRBJ2-2): SQTIHQWPATLVQPVGSPLSLECTVEGTSNPNLYWYRQAAGRGLQLLFYSVGIGQISSEVPQNLSASRPQDRQFILSSKKLLLSDSGFYLCAWSQASGSAGELFFGEGSRLTVL.

The chain couples TRBV18 to TRBJ1-4; D is undetermined. CDR1 and CDR2 from the germline V gene are KGHSH and LQKENI. This CDR3 is 15 amino acids long. Trimming took off 0 bases at V and 2 bases at J, with 7 bases between the two ends. Here the CDR3 DNA reads TGTGCCAGCTCACCACCCGGGAGCACTAATGAAAAACTGTTTTTT. Translation: CASSPPGSTNEKLFF. The whole variable domain, filled in from reference TRBV18 and TRBJ1-4, reads NAGVMQNPRHLVRRRGQEARLRCSPMKGHSHVYWYRQLPEEGLKFMVYLQKENIIDESGMPKERFSAEFPKEGPSILRIQQVVRGDSAAYFCASSPPGSTNEKLFFGSGTQLSVL.

This sequence joins TRBV7-9 and TRBJ2-5; TRBD1 agrees at 7 bases. The CDR3 loop spans 15 amino acids. Losses at the gene ends were 3 bases for V and 5 bases for J; bases not matched to a gene: 9. Per germline, CDR1 SEHNR and CDR2 FQNEAQ (reference sequence). CDR3: CASSFVGQVGETQYF. The CDR3 DNA is TGTGCCAGCAGCTTTGTTGGACAGGTCGGGGAGACCCAGTACTTC.

The chain is built from TRBV30 and TRBJ2-3; the D gene is possibly TRBD2 (6 bases). CDR1 and CDR2 (germline): GTSNPN, SVGIG (reference sequence). This CDR3 has 15 amino acids. The V gene lost 5 bases and the J gene lost 0 bases, with 15 bases spanning the gap. CDR3 in amino acids: CAWAGSSESTDTQYF. CDR3 bases: TGTGCCTGGGCGGGGTCTAGCGAGAGCACAGATACGCAGTATTTT.